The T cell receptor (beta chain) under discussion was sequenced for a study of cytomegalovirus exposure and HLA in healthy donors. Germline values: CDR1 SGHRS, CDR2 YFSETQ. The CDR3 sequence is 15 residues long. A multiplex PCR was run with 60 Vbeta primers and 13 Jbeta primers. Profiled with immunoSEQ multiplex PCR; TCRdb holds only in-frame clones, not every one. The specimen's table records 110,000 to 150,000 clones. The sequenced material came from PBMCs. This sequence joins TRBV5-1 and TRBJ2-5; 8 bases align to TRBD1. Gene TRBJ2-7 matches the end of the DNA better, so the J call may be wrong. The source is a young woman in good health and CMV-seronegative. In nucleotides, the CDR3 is TGCGCCAGCAGCATAGCGACAGGGGCTGATTACGAGCAGTACTTC. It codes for CASSIATGADYEQYF.